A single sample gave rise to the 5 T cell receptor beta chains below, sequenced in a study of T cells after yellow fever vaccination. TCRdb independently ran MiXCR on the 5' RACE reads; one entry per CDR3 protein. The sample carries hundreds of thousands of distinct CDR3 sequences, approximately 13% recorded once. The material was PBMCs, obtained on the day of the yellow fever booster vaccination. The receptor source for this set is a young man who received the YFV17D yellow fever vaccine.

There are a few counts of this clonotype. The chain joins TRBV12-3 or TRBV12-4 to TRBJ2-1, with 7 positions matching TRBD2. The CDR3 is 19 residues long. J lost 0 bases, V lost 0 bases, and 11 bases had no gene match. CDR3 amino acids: CASSLALTREGGSYNEQFF. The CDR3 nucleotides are TGTGCCAGCAGTTTAGCGCTAACTAGGGAGGGAGGCTCCTACAATGAGCAGTTCTTC.

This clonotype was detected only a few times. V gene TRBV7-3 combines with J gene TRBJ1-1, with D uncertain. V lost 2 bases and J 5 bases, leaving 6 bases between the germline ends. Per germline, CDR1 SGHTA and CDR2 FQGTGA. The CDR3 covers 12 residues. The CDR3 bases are TGTGCCAGCAGCTTAGGGGAGACTGAAGCTTTCTTT. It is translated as CASSLGETEAFF.

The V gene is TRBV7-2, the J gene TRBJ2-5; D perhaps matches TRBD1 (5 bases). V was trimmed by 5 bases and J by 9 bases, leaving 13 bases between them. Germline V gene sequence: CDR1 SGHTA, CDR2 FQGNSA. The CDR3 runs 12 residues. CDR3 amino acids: CASSVLKGAQYF. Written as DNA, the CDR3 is TGTGCCAGCAGCGTTTTGAAAGGGGCCCAGTACTTC. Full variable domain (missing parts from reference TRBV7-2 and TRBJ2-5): GAGVSQSPSNKVTEKGKDVELRCDPISGHTALYWYRQSLGQGLEFLIYFQGNSAPDKSGLPSDRFSAERTGGSVSTLTIQRTQQEDSAVYLCASSVLKGAQYFGPGTRLLVL.

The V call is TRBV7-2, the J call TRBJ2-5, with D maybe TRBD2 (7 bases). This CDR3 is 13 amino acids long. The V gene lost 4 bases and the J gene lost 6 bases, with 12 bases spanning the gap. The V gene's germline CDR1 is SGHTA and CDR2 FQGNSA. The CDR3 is CASSSWGGQTQYF. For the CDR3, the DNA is TGTGCCAGCAGCTCATGGGGGGGCCAGACCCAGTACTTC.

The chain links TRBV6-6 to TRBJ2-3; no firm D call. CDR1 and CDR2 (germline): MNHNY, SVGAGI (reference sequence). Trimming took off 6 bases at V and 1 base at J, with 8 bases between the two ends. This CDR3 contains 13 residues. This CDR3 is CASRILGTDTQYF. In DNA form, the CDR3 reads TGTGCCAGCAGAATACTCGGCACAGATACGCAGTATTTT.